The 13 T cell receptor beta chains given below trace back to one sample, sequenced in a study of cytomegalovirus exposure and HLA in healthy donors (dated by TCRdb to 2015 to 2018). Libraries were constructed by the immunoSEQ multiplex PCR assay. As stored in TCRdb, this immuneACCESS dataset retains in-frame rearrangements with V and J assigned. A fraction of the clones does not appear; measured against another copy, unresolved V genes explain less than half of the discrepancy, and the remainder lacks a known reason. Across this sample there are 47,000 or so clones, with roughly 92% seen only once. The ten largest clonotypes hold more than 1.4% of the sample. Sequencing input: PBMCs. All receptors come from a man younger than 35 in good health and CMV-seronegative.

In this sample, this clone turned up once. V usage is TRBV28 and J usage is TRBJ2-3, with 8 bases identical to TRBD2. With V trimmed by 5 bases and J by 4 bases, 8 bases remained unmatched. The CDR3 spans 15 residues. Germline V gives CDR1 MDHEN, CDR2 SYDVKM. CDR3 sequence (DNA): TGTGCCAGCAGTAGTCGAGCGGGGGCGGCAGATACGCAGTATTTT. Translation gives CASSSRAGAADTQYF. Together with reference TRBV28 and TRBJ2-3, the CDR3 gives the full variable domain: DVKVTQSSRYLVKRTGEKVFLECVQDMDHENMFWYRQDPGLGLRLIYFSYDVKMKEKGDIPEGYSVSREKKERFSLILESASTNQTSMYLCASSSRAGAADTQYFGPGTRLTVL.

The CDR3 sequence is CASSGRTSGRNPHNEQFF. CDR3 nucleotides: TGTGCCAGCAGCGGTCGGACTAGCGGGAGGAACCCGCACAATGAGCAGTTCTTC. The V and J genes are TRBV21-1 and TRBJ2-1; the table's D call, TRBD2, was not checked against the DNA. TRBV21-1 counts as a pseudogene. This CDR3 spans 18 amino acids.

The V call is TRBV10-1, the J call TRBJ2-3, with 11 bases identical to TRBD2. With V trimmed by 5 bases and J by 4 bases, 8 bases remained unmatched. Looked up from germline, CDR1 is WNHNN and CDR2 is SYGVQD (reference sequence). This CDR3 has 16 amino acids. The CDR3 nucleotides are TGCGCCAGCAGTTATAGCGGGAGGGCCGAGCCAGATACGCAGTATTTT. Translation: CASSYSGRAEPDTQYF.

V is TRBV15 and J is TRBJ2-5; 8 bases map to TRBD1. The CDR3 runs 15 residues. From germline, CDR1 is LNHNV and CDR2 YYDKDF (reference sequence). V trimming: 2 bases; J trimming: 4 bases; junction bases outside the gene matches: 6. The CDR3 region is CATSRIDGQGETQYF. CDR3 nucleotides: TGTGCCACCAGCAGAATTGACGGACAGGGAGAGACCCAGTACTTC.

The chain is built from TRBV7-9 and TRBJ2-1; tentatively, D is TRBD1 (6 bases). The CDR3 contains 16 residues. In germline, CDR1 is SEHNR, CDR2 FQNEAQ (reference sequence). Trimming stripped 5 bases from V and 0 bases from J, with 14 bases between. Here the CDR3 DNA reads TGTGCCAGCAGCGGAGAGACAGGCCTCTCCTACAATGAGCAGTTCTTC. Its protein is CASSGETGLSYNEQFF. The whole variable domain, remainder taken from reference TRBV7-9 and TRBJ2-1, is DTGVSQNPRHKITKRGQNVTFRCDPISEHNRLYWYRQTLGQGPEFLTYFQNEAQLEKSRLLSDRFSAERPKGSFSTLEIQRTEQGDSAMYLCASSGETGLSYNEQFFGPGTRLTVL.

This rearrangement joins TRBV6-1 to TRBJ2-5; 8 bases line up with TRBD1. The germline gives CDR1 MNHNS, CDR2 SASEGT. This CDR3 has 18 amino acids. Unmatched junction bases numbered 14, after V lost 0 bases and J lost 5 bases. The CDR3 DNA reads as TGTGCCAGCAGTGAAGCTGGGTTCTTGACAGGGGTTAGGGAGACCCAGTACTTC. Translation gives CASSEAGFLTGVRETQYF.

V usage is TRBV2 and J usage is TRBJ2-3; TRBD2 agrees at 14 bases. Germline trimming cut 6 bases from V and 9 bases from J; bases unmatched to any gene: 8. Germline CDR1 is SNHLY and CDR2 is FYNNEI. CDR3 length: 15 amino acids. The CDR3 sequence is CASRTGTSGRGTQYF. The CDR3, as DNA: TGTGCCAGCAGAACCGGGACTAGCGGGAGAGGGACGCAGTATTTT.

The chain employs TRBV7-9 and TRBJ2-1; TRBD2 matches at 14 bases. The CDR3 runs to 17 residues. V lost 4 bases to trimming and J lost 4 bases; unmatched junction nucleotides: 6. The V gene's germline CDR1 is SEHNR and CDR2 FQNEAQ (reference sequence). CDR3 sequence (DNA): TGTGCCAGCAGCTCAGGGACTAGCGGGAGTATATACAATGAGCAGTTCTTC. It translates to CASSSGTSGSIYNEQFF.

The CDR3 sequence is CASSLVVSDGAEAFF. CDR3 in DNA: TGTGCCAGCAGCTTAGTAGTCTCCGACGGGGCTGAAGCTTTCTTT. V gene TRBV7-8 combines with J gene TRBJ1-1; D call uncertain. CDR1 and CDR2 (germline): SGHVS, FQNEAQ. The CDR3 runs to 15 residues. V was cut by 1 base and J by 6 bases, with 15 bases left in between.

The CDR3 sequence: CASNLGRGGGTDTQYF. In DNA, the CDR3 is TGCGCCAGCAACCTGGGGCGGGGAGGCGGCACAGATACGCAGTATTTT. This chain joins TRBV5-1 and TRBJ2-3, with D maybe TRBD2 (6 bases). V lost 6 bases and J 1 base, leaving 18 bases between the germline ends. Germline CDR1 is SGHRS and CDR2 is YFSETQ. This CDR3 has 16 residues. The variable domain in full, completed from reference TRBV5-1 and TRBJ2-3, reads KAGVTQTPRYLIKTRGQQVTLSCSPISGHRSVSWYQQTPGQGLQFLFEYFSETQRNKGNFPGRFSGRQFSNSRSEMNVSTLELGDSALYLCASNLGRGGGTDTQYFGPGTRLTVL.

CDR3 coding DNA: TGTGCCAGCAGCAGATTTGGGCAGGGATACGAGCAGTACTTC. It encodes CASSRFGQGYEQYF. This chain links TRBV27 with TRBJ2-7, with a tentative D call TRBD1 (5 bases). The CDR3 sequence is 14 residues long. V shed 6 bases and J shed 4 bases, with 16 bases lying between them. The germline CDR1 and CDR2 sequences are MNHEY and SMNVEV (reference sequence).

This sequence joins TRBV5-1 and TRBJ2-5; 7 bases match TRBD2. The CDR3 extends over 14 amino acids. CDR1 SGHRS and CDR2 YFSETQ come from the germline V gene. V was clipped by 5 bases and J by 5 bases; unmatched bases: 9. Here the CDR3 reads CASRDQTSSETQYF. The CDR3 coding sequence is TGCGCCAGCAGGGACCAGACTAGCAGTGAGACCCAGTACTTC.

This clone has only one observation. The chain has TRBV7-6 and TRBJ2-2, with D perhaps TRBD2 (6 bases). Germline CDR1 SGHVS, CDR2 FNYEAQ. V lost 1 base to trimming and J lost 1 base, with 7 bases between them. The CDR3 extends over 15 amino acids. In DNA form, the CDR3 reads TGTGCCAGCAGCTTAGGCGGGATGAACACCGGGGAGCTGTTTTTT. Its protein product is CASSLGGMNTGELFF.